The text below deals with one TCR beta chain. The data belong to a study of cytomegalovirus exposure and HLA in healthy donors. Use of 60 Vbeta and 13 Jbeta primers characterized the PCR. The data were produced by immunoSEQ multiplex PCR, yet TCRdb's version contains in-frame clones alone and is incomplete. The repertoire holds tens of thousands of clones, with around four fifths as singletons. J was trimmed by 2 bases and V by 0 bases; bases with no gene match: 6. This CDR3 has 18 amino acids. Looked up from germline, CDR1 is MGHRA and CDR2 is YSYEKL. This TCR derives from a man aged 30-40 years in good health and CMV-seropositive. The chain uses TRBV4-1 and TRBJ2-1; 11 bases match TRBD2. Source material: PBMCs. DNA for the CDR3: TGCGCCAGCAGCCAAGAATATAGCGGGGGGGCCACCTACAATGAGCAGTTCTTC. Residues: CASSQEYSGGATYNEQFF.